The 21 T cell receptor beta chains in this list originate from one sample, sequenced in a study of shared clonotypes between healthy human individuals (dated by TCRdb to about 2020). The receptor library was made with the immunoSEQ multiplex PCR assay. TCRdb holds this immuneACCESS table with in-frame rearrangements only. Some clones are missing; in checked studies, unresolved V genes explain under half, and the rest has no known cause. In all, the sample holds 2.5 million or so clones, and 85% to 95% of those were seen once. Over 0.12% of the sample is in the top ten clones. Sequencing used naive CD4+ T cells sorted from blood. The cell subset or site tag for this specimen amounts to: CD45RA+ positively selected. These receptors were taken from a man between 18 and 35 years old in good health.

Remarks on this clone: This same CDR3 is encoded by further DNA sequences in the sample. The V and J genes are TRBV28 and TRBJ2-1; D assignment may be TRBD1 or TRBD2 (6 bases each). Trimming pared 8 bases from V and 4 bases from J, leaving 9 bases between. The CDR3 contains 12 residues. Germline assignment: CDR1 MDHEN and CDR2 SYDVKM. The CDR3 loop is CASRGPYNEQFF. CDR3 nucleotides: TGTGCCAGCCGGGGGCCTTACAATGAGCAGTTCTTC.

For this clone: Other DNA variants within this sample encode the same CDR3. The chain has TRBV18 and TRBJ1-1; D is unclear. The CDR3 is made up of 14 amino acids. The germline gives CDR1 KGHSH, CDR2 LQKENI. The V gene lost 0 bases and the J gene lost 5 bases, with 10 bases spanning the gap. In DNA form, the CDR3 reads TGTGCCAGCTCACCACCGTCACGCGCGACTGAAGCTTTCTTT. Protein: CASSPPSRATEAFF. The entire variable domain, with the rest obtained from reference TRBV18 and TRBJ1-1, is as follows: NAGVMQNPRHLVRRRGQEARLRCSPMKGHSHVYWYRQLPEEGLKFMVYLQKENIIDESGMPKERFSAEFPKEGPSILRIQQVVRGDSAAYFCASSPPSRATEAFFGQGTRLTVV.

CDR3 amino acids: CASSLVYGGEQFF. CDR3 DNA sequence: TGTGCCAGCAGCTTAGTGTACGGAGGAGAGCAGTTCTTC. This chain joins TRBV7-6 and TRBJ2-1, with a weak D call TRBD2 (5 bases). The CDR3 is 13 residues long. CDR1 and CDR2 from the germline V gene are SGHVS and FNYEAQ. The ends were cut back, 1 base at V and 10 bases at J, with 11 bases in the middle. Based on the CDR3 plus reference TRBV7-6 and TRBJ2-1, the full variable domain is GAGVSQSPRYKVTKRGQDVALRCDPISGHVSLYWYRQALGQGPEFLTYFNYEAQQDKSGLPNDRFSAERPEGSISTLTIQRTEQRDSAMYRCASSLVYGGEQFFGPGTRLTVL.

In nucleotides, the CDR3 is TGTGCCGGCCTAGGGGAGAGCTCCTACGAGCAGTACTTC. It yields the protein CAGLGESSYEQYF. The genes are TRBV11-2 and TRBJ2-7; either TRBD1 or TRBD2 may fit D (5 bases each). Looked up from germline, CDR1 is SGHAT and CDR2 is FQNNGV. Trimming shortened V by 11 bases and J by 0 bases, and 14 bases separated the two germline ends. The CDR3 covers 13 residues.

This chain connects TRBV2 to TRBJ1-5, with 9 bases that match TRBD1. The germline V gene encodes CDR1 SNHLY and CDR2 FYNNEI. The length of the CDR3 is 17 residues. Trimming cost V 6 bases and J 6 bases; bases outside gene matches: 15. The CDR3 bases are TGTGCCAGCAGCGCCGGGACAGGGAATAGAAATGGTCAGCCCCAGCATTTT. Its protein product is CASSAGTGNRNGQPQHF.

This chain connects TRBV9 to TRBJ2-2, with D perhaps matching TRBD1 (6 bases). Trimming left V 1 base short and J 1 base short, with 14 bases between. Germline CDR1 is SGDLS and CDR2 is YYNGEE. The CDR3 covers 17 residues. Here the CDR3 reads CASSVNPRGQNTGELFF. As DNA, the CDR3 is TGTGCCAGCAGCGTAAACCCCAGGGGCCAGAACACCGGGGAGCTGTTTTTT. Combining the CDR3 with reference TRBV9 and TRBJ2-2 gives the whole variable domain DSGVTQTPKHLITATGQRVTLRCSPRSGDLSVYWYQQSLDQGLQFLIQYYNGEERAKGNILERFSAQQFPDLHSELNLSSLELGDSALYFCASSVNPRGQNTGELFFGEGSRLTVL.

The V and J genes are TRBV6-1 and TRBJ1-3; perhaps TRBD1 as D (6 bases). V lost 3 bases, J lost 7 bases, and 19 bases lay in between. Germline V gives CDR1 MNHNS, CDR2 SASEGT. CDR3 length: 16 amino acids. The CDR3: CASSDLPTGVGNTIYF. In nucleotides, the CDR3 is TGTGCCAGCAGTGATTTGCCGACAGGCGTTGGTAACACCATATATTTT.

This clone was counted between two and nine times. This chain links TRBV7-9 with TRBJ1-2; D is perhaps TRBD1 (5 bases). Germline-derived CDR1 and CDR2 are SEHNR and FQNEAQ (reference sequence). V was trimmed by 5 bases and J by 7 bases, leaving 17 bases between them. The CDR3 extends over 14 amino acids. CDR3 residues: CASSATQGGSGYTF. CDR3 sequence (DNA): TGTGCCAGCAGCGCAACCCAGGGTGGCAGTGGCTACACCTTC.

This clone is a singleton in its sample. The chain uses TRBV11-2 and TRBJ2-7; 9 bases line up with TRBD2. The junction had 4 bases not matched to a gene; V was cut back by 5 bases and J by 2 bases. The CDR3 extends over 14 amino acids. CDR1 and CDR2 from the germline V gene are SGHAT and FQNNGV. The DNA of the CDR3 is TGTGCCAGCAGCCCGCGGGAGGGCGCCTACGAGCAGTACTTC. Translation gives CASSPREGAYEQYF.

The chain couples TRBV9 to TRBJ1-4; possible D gene TRBD1, 6 bases. The CDR3 extends over 16 amino acids. Trimming left V 0 bases short and J 3 bases short, with 12 bases between. Germline-derived CDR1 and CDR2 are SGDLS and YYNGEE. CDR3 loop: CASSVEYRAPNEKLFF. The CDR3 bases are TGTGCCAGCAGCGTAGAGTACAGGGCCCCTAATGAAAAACTGTTTTTT.

The genes are TRBV2 and TRBJ2-4, with 8 bases fitting TRBD2. Germline V lookup: CDR1 SNHLY, CDR2 FYNNEI. V lost 7 bases, J lost 1 base, and 15 bases stayed unmatched. The CDR3 is 18 amino acids. CDR3 loop: CASKREGRFDGAKNIQYF. CDR3 nucleotides: TGTGCCAGCAAACGGGAGGGCCGGTTTGATGGGGCCAAAAACATTCAGTACTTC.

Comments on this clone: Distinct nucleotide sequences in the sample also encode this CDR3. The chain joins TRBV6-1 to TRBJ1-5; 7 bases align to TRBD1. The CDR3 length is 13 residues. The V segment lost 3 bases and the J segment 4 bases; nucleotides outside the gene matches: 0. Germline V CDR1 and CDR2: MNHNS, SASEGT. The CDR3 loop is CASSDRGNQPQHF. CDR3 in DNA: TGTGCCAGCAGTGACAGGGGGAATCAGCCCCAGCATTTT.

The rearrangement uses TRBV30 and TRBJ2-7, with D possibly being TRBD1 (6 bases). Germline values: CDR1 GTSNPN, CDR2 SVGIG (reference sequence). Trimming pared 5 bases from V and 8 bases from J, leaving 16 bases between. CDR3 length: 12 residues. The CDR3: CAWGAGVMQQYF. The CDR3 DNA follows: TGTGCCTGGGGGGCAGGGGTTATGCAGCAGTACTTC.

This clone came up once. The chain has TRBV5-1 and TRBJ2-5; D not certain. Trimming left V 0 bases short and J 1 base short, with 10 bases between. Germline-derived CDR1 and CDR2 are SGHRS and YFSETQ. The CDR3 length is 15 residues. CDR3 DNA: TGCGCCAGCAGCTTGGCCGACCAATTCCAAGAGACCCAGTACTTC. It translates to CASSLADQFQETQYF.

J is TRBJ1-6 and V is TRBV27; D unresolved. Germline V lookup: CDR1 MNHEY, CDR2 SMNVEV (reference sequence). V was pared by 6 bases and J by 6 bases, with 9 bases between. This CDR3 spans 13 amino acids. CDR3 in amino acids: CASSPLSNSPLHF. Here the CDR3 DNA reads TGTGCCAGCAGCCCCCTTTCTAATTCACCCCTCCACTTT.

The V call is TRBV9, the J call TRBJ2-3; unclear D gene. The CDR3 is 14 residues long. Trimming pared 0 bases from V and 6 bases from J, leaving 11 bases between. Germline CDR1 SGDLS, CDR2 YYNGEE. CDR3 region: CASSVAGGSDTQYF. The DNA of the CDR3 is TGTGCCAGCAGCGTAGCTGGTGGCAGTGATACGCAGTATTTT.

J is TRBJ2-3 and V is TRBV11-2; D remains unclear. The V end lost 0 bases, the J end lost 7 bases, and 14 bases lay between the germline ends. Germline-derived CDR1 and CDR2 are SGHAT and FQNNGV. This CDR3 region has 15 residues. CDR3 DNA sequence: TGTGCCAGCAGCTTAGAGAGGCTAGAACGAAATACGCAGTATTTT. Amino acids: CASSLERLERNTQYF.

This chain links TRBV6-1 with TRBJ1-2, with unresolved D. CDR3 length: 14 amino acids. V dropped 2 bases and J dropped 5 bases, with 12 bases sitting between them. In germline, CDR1 is MNHNS, CDR2 SASEGT. The CDR3 DNA is TGTGCCAGCAGTGAATCCGGGATCAGGTATGGCTACACCTTC. This sequence encodes CASSESGIRYGYTF.

The genes are TRBV18 and TRBJ2-3, with TRBD1 matching 8 bases. Germline CDR1 is KGHSH and CDR2 is LQKENI. With V trimmed by 3 bases and J by 3 bases, 5 bases remained unmatched. The CDR3 loop spans 15 amino acids. The DNA of the CDR3 is TGTGCCAGCTCACCGCGGGACAGGCAAACAGATACGCAGTATTTT. Its protein is CASSPRDRQTDTQYF.

This sequence joins TRBV29-1 and TRBJ2-1; D may be TRBD1 or TRBD2 (6 bases each). V was shortened by 8 bases and J by 3 bases, with 17 bases between the two germline ends. Germline V gene lookup returns CDR1 SQVTM and CDR2 ANQGSEA. The CDR3 loop spans 14 amino acids. In DNA form, the CDR3 reads TGCAGCACCCGTGGGGGGCGCGACTACAATGAGCAGTTCTTC. Amino acids: CSTRGGRDYNEQFF.

V and J are TRBV28 and TRBJ1-5, with D unresolved. The CDR3 totals 12 residues. Germline loops: CDR1 MDHEN, CDR2 SYDVKM. Between the trimmed V and J ends, which lost 6 bases and 6 bases, there was a span of 9 bases. Here the CDR3 DNA reads TGTGCCAGCAGCTGGGGTGGTCAGCCCCAGCATTTT. Residues: CASSWGGQPQHF.